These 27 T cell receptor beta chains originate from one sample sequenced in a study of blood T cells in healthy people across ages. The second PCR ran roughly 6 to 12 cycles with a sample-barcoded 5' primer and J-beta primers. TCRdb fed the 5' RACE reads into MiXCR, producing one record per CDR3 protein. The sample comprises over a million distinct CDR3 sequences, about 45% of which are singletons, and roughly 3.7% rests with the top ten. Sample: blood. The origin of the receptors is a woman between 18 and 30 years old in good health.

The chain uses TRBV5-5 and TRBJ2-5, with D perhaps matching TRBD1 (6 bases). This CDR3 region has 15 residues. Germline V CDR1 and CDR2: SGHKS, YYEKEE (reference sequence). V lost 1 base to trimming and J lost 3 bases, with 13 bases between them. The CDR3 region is CASSLQGTKEETQYF. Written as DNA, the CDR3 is TGTGCCAGCAGCTTGCAAGGGACAAAGGAAGAGACCCAGTACTTC.

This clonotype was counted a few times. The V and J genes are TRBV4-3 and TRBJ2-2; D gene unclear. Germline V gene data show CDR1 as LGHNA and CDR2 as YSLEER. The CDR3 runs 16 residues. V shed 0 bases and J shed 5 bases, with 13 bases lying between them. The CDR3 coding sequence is TGCGCCAGCAGCCAAGATTGGAGACTCGAAACCGGGGAGCTGTTTTTT. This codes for CASSQDWRLETGELFF.

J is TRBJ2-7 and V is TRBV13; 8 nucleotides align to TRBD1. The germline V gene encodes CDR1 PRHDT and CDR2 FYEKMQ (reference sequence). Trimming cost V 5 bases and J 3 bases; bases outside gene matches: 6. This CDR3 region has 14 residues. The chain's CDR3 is CASSTRTGLYEQYF. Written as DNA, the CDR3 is TGTGCCAGCAGCACTAGGACAGGGCTCTACGAGCAGTACTTC.

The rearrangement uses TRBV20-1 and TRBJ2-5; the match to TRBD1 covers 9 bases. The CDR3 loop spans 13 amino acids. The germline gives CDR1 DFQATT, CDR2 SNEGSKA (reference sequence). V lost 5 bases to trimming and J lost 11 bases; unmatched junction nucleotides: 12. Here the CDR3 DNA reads TGCAGTGCTGGACGGACAGGGGTGTTTGAGCAGTACTTC. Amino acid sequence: CSAGRTGVFEQYF.

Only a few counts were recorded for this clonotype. The CDR3 region has the DNA TGCGCCAGCAGCAAGGGACAGCCCTCCTACGAGCAGTACTTC. Its translation is CASSKGQPSYEQYF. The V call is TRBV5-1, the J call TRBJ2-5, with TRBD1 identical over 7 bases. The J call may not be correct, given that the DNA end is closer to TRBJ2-7. Germline CDR1 SGHRS, CDR2 YFSETQ. The length of the CDR3 is 14 residues.

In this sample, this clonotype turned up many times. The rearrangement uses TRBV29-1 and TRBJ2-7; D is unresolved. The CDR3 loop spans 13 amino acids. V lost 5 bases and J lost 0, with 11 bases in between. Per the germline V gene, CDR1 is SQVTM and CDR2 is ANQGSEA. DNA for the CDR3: TGCAGCGTTCAGACGTATAGCTCCTACGAGCAGTACTTC. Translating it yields CSVQTYSSYEQYF.

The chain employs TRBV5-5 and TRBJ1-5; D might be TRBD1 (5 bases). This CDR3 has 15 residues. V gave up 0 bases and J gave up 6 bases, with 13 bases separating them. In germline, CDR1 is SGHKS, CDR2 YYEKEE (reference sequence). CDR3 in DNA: TGTGCCAGCAGCTTGGCCCGGGCAGGGATTCAGCCCCAGCATTTT. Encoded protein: CASSLARAGIQPQHF.

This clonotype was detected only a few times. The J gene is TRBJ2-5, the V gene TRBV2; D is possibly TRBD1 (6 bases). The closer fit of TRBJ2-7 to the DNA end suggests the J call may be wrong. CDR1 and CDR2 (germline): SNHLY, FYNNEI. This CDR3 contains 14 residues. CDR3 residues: CASSVQGQEDEQYF. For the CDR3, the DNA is TGTGCCAGCAGTGTCCAGGGGCAAGAGGACGAGCAGTACTTC.

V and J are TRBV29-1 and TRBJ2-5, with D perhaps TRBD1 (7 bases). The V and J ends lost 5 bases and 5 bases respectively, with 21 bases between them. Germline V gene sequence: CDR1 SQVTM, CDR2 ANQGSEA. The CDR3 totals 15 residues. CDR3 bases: TGCAGCGTTACGGGGGCTGACAGGGTCGTGGAGACCCAGTACTTC. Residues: CSVTGADRVVETQYF.

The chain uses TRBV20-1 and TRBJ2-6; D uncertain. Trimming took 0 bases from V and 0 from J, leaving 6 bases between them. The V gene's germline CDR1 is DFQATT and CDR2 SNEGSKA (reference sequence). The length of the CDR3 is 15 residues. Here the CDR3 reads CSARDWYSGANVLTF. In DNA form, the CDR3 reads TGCAGTGCTAGAGATTGGTACTCTGGGGCCAACGTCCTGACTTTC.

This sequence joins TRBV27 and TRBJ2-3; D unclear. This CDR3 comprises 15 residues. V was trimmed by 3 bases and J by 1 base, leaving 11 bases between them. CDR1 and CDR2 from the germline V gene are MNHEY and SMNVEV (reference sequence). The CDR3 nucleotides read TGTGCCAGCAGTTTTTTAGCCACCGGCACAGATACGCAGTATTTT. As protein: CASSFLATGTDTQYF.

The CDR3 bases are TGTGCCAGCAGCGGATCTAGAGAAGCCGACGAGCAGTACTTC. As protein: CASSGSREADEQYF. V is TRBV9 and J is TRBJ2-5; no clear D. The DNA end lines up better with TRBJ2-7; the J call may be wrong. The germline V gene encodes CDR1 SGDLS and CDR2 YYNGEE. This CDR3 spans 14 amino acids.

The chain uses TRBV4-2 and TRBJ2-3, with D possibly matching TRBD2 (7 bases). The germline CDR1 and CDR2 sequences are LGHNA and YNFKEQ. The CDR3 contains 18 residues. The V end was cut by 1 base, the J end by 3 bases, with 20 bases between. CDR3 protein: CASSQGGGGALSTDTQYF. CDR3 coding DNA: TGTGCCAGCAGCCAAGGAGGGGGAGGGGCCCTTTCTACAGATACGCAGTATTTT.

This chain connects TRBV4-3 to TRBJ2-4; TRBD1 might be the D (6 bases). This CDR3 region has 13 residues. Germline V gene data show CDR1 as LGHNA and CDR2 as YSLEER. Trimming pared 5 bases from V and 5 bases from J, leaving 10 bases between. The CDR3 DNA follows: TGCGCCAGCAGCAAGGGGGTGGAAAACATTCAGTACTTC. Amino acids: CASSKGVENIQYF.

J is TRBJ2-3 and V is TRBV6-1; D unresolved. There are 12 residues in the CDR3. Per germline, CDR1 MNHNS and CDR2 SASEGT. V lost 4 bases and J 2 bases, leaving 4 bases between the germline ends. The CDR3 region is CASSGHTDTQYF. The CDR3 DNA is TGTGCCAGCAGTGGACACACAGATACGCAGTATTTT.

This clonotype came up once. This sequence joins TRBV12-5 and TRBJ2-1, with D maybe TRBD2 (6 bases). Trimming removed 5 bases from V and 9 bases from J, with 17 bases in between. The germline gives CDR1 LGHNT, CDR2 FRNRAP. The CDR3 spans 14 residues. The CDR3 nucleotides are TGTGCTAGTGGTACCCCATCACTAGCTTCTGAGCAGTTCTTC. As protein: CASGTPSLASEQFF.

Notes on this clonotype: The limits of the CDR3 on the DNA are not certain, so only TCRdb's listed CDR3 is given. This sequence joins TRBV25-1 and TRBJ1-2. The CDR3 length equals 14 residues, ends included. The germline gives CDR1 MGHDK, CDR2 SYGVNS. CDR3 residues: CASSTSLGGGGYTF.

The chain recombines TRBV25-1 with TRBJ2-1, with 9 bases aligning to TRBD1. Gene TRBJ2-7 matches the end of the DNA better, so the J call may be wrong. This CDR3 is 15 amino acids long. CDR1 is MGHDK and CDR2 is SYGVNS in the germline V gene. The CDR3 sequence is CASSDPGTGYNEQYF. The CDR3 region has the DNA TGTGCCAGCAGTGACCCCGGGACAGGGTACAATGAGCAGTACTTC.

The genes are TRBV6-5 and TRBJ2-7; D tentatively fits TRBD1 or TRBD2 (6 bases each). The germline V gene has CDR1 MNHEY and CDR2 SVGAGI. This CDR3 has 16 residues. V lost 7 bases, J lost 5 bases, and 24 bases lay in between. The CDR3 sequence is CASIQRGGGGGHEQYF. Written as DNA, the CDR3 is TGTGCCAGCATACAAAGGGGAGGAGGGGGAGGTCACGAGCAGTACTTC.

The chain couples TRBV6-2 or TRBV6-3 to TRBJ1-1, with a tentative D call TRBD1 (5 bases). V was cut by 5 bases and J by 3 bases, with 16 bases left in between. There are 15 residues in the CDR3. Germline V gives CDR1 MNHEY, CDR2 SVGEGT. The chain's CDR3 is CASSPHFDSYTEAFF. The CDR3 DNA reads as TGTGCCAGCAGTCCCCATTTCGACAGTTACACTGAAGCTTTCTTT.

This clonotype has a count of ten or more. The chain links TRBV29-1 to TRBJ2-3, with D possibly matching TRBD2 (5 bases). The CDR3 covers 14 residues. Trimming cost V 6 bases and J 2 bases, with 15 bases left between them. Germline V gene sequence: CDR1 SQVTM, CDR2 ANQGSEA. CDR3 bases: TGCAGCGTCGAGGGTATTCAGAACACAGATACGCAGTATTTT. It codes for CSVEGIQNTDTQYF.

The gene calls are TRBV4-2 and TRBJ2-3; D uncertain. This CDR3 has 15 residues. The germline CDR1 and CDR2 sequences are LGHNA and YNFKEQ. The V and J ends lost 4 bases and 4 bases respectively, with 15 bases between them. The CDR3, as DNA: TGTGCCAGCAGCCTCAACCCCCCTGAGGCAGATACGCAGTATTTT. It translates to CASSLNPPEADTQYF.

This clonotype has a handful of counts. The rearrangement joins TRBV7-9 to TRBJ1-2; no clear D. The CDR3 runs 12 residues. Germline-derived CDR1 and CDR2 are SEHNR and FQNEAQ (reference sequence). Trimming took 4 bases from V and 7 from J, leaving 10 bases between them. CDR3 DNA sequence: TGTGCCAGCAGCTCAGCCCCCCTTGGCTACACCTTC. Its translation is CASSSAPLGYTF.

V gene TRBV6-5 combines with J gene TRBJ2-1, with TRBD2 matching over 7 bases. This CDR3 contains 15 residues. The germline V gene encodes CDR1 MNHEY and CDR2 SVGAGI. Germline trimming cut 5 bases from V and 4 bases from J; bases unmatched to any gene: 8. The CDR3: CASSEGGGGYNEQFF. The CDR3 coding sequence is TGTGCCAGCAGTGAGGGTGGCGGGGGTTACAATGAGCAGTTCTTC.

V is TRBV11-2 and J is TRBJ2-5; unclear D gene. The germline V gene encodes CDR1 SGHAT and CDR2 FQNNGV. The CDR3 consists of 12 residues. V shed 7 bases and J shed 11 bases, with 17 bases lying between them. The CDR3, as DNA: TGTGCCAGCACCCTCCCATCGGGTGAGCAGTACTTC. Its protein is CASTLPSGEQYF.

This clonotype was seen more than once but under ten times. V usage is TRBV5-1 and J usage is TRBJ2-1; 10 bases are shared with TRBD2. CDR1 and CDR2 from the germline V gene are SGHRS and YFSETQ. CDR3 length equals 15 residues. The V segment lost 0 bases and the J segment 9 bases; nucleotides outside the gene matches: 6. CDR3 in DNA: TGCGCCAGCAGCTTGGGGCCTAGCGGGAGTGGTGAGCAGTTCTTC. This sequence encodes CASSLGPSGSGEQFF.

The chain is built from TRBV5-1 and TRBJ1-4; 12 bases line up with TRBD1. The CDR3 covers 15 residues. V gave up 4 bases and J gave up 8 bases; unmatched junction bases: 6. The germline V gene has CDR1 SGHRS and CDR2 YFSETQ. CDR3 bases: TGCGCCAGCAGCCCAGGGGACAGGGGGCACGAAAAACTGTTTTTT. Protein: CASSPGDRGHEKLFF.